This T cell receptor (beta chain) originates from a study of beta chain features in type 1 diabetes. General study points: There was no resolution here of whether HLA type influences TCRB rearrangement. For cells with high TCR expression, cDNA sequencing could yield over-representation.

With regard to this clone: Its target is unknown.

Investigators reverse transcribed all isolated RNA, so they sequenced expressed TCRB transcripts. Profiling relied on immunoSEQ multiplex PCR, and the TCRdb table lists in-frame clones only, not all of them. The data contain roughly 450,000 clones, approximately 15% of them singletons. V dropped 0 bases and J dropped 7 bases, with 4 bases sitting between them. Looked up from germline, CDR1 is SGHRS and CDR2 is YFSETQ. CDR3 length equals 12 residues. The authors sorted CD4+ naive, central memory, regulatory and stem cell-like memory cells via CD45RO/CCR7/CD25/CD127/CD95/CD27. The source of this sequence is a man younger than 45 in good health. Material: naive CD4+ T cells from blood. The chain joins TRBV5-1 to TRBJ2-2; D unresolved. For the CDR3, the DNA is TGCGCCAGCAGCTTGGGATTCGGGGAGCTGTTTTTT. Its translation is CASSLGFGELFF.